One sample yielded the 6 T cell receptor beta chains listed below, sequenced in a study of blood T cell repertoires in COVID-19. This table comes from immunoSEQ multiplex PCR, and its TCRdb copy is limited to in-frame clones, with some not included. The sample holds 150,000 to 200,000 clones; approximately 90% are singletons and the top ten take roughly 4.7%. The sequenced material came from peripheral blood. The receptors shown here come from a human donor in a cohort sampled during active COVID-19.

The chain couples TRBV7-2 to TRBJ1-6, with TRBD1 identical over 9 bases. The CDR3 is 17 residues long. The V segment lost 1 base and the J segment 9 bases; nucleotides outside the gene matches: 10. Germline V gene sequence: CDR1 SGHTA, CDR2 FQGNSA. The CDR3 reads CASSLGNLGQGGSPLHF. The CDR3 DNA is TGTGCCAGCAGCTTAGGCAATCTGGGACAGGGAGGTTCACCCCTCCACTTT.

The rearrangement joins TRBV2 to TRBJ1-5; D not certain. V dropped 3 bases and J dropped 2 bases, with 11 bases sitting between them. In germline, CDR1 is SNHLY, CDR2 FYNNEI. The CDR3 sequence is 15 residues long. The CDR3 DNA sequence: TGTGCCAGCAGTGATATGGGGAGTGGCAATCAGCCCCAGCATTTT. Translated: CASSDMGSGNQPQHF.

The chain employs TRBV5-6 and TRBJ1-6; a possible D gene is TRBD1 (5 bases). Germline V CDR1 and CDR2: SGHDT, YYEEEE. The CDR3 is made up of 15 amino acids. V lost 4 bases, J lost 7 bases, and 15 bases lay in between. DNA of the CDR3: TGTGCCAGCAGCCTCGGGGGAGTTGGGAATTCACCCCTCCACTTT. Its translation is CASSLGGVGNSPLHF.

The chain carries TRBV7-9 and TRBJ2-1; TRBD2 matches at 7 bases. Losses at the gene ends were 7 bases for V and 0 bases for J; bases not matched to a gene: 6. The V gene's germline CDR1 is SEHNR and CDR2 FQNEAQ (reference sequence). The CDR3 extends over 15 amino acids. As DNA, the CDR3 is TGTGCCAGCACCTCCGGGGGGACCTCCTACAATGAGCAGTTCTTC. It specifies CASTSGGTSYNEQFF. The full variable domain, rest sourced from reference TRBV7-9 and TRBJ2-1, is DTGVSQNPRHKITKRGQNVTFRCDPISEHNRLYWYRQTLGQGPEFLTYFQNEAQLEKSRLLSDRFSAERPKGSFSTLEIQRTEQGDSAMYLCASTSGGTSYNEQFFGPGTRLTVL.

This chain links TRBV12-3 or TRBV12-4 with TRBJ2-7; tentatively, D is TRBD2 (5 bases). CDR3 length: 13 amino acids. The germline V and J ends were trimmed by 2 bases and 4 bases, with 9 bases remaining between them. The CDR3 DNA sequence: TGTGCCAGCAGTTTATCCGGGAAGTACGAGCAGTACTTC. It translates to CASSLSGKYEQYF.

The chain combines TRBV7-9 with TRBJ2-7; 11 nucleotides align to TRBD2. Germline V gene data show CDR1 as SEHNR and CDR2 as FQNEAQ (reference sequence). CDR3 length equals 19 residues. The trim removed 1 base at V and 0 bases at J, leaving 11 bases unmatched. The CDR3 spells CASSLVRLAGGPSSYEQYF. CDR3 DNA sequence: TGTGCCAGCAGCTTAGTTAGGCTAGCGGGGGGCCCCAGCTCCTACGAGCAGTACTTC.